This passage covers 27 T cell receptor beta chains from one sample sequenced in a study of control samples from healthy donors and cancer patients. This table comes from immunoSEQ multiplex PCR, and its TCRdb copy is limited to in-frame clones, with some not included. Among about 170,000 clones, about 91% were seen once, and the ten largest hold about 5.3%. Sequencing input: blood. The receptor set was obtained from a woman in her 30s in good health.

This chain connects TRBV5-1 to TRBJ2-5; TRBD1 is a possible D gene (7 bases). V lost 3 bases to trimming and J lost 9 bases, with 18 bases between them. Germline V CDR1 and CDR2: SGHRS, YFSETQ. The length of the CDR3 is 14 residues. The CDR3 is CASSSTGDWEAQYF. CDR3 coding DNA: TGCGCCAGCAGCTCTACAGGGGATTGGGAGGCCCAGTACTTC.

The J gene is TRBJ2-7, the V gene TRBV4-1; D possibly matches TRBD1 or TRBD2 (6 bases each). The V gene's germline CDR1 is MGHRA and CDR2 YSYEKL. The V gene lost 2 bases and the J gene lost 2 bases, with 25 bases spanning the gap. The CDR3 runs to 19 residues. The CDR3 loop is CASSQLARGEAGRTYEQYF. The DNA for the CDR3 is TGCGCCAGCAGCCAATTGGCCAGGGGCGAGGCGGGGCGAACCTACGAGCAGTACTTC.

Here the CDR3 reads CATATGIRNQPQHF. The CDR3 bases are TGTGCCACAGCTACAGGGATACGGAATCAGCCCCAGCATTTT. The rearrangement joins TRBV15 to TRBJ1-5, with a possible D match to TRBD1 (6 bases). The V gene's germline CDR1 is LNHNV and CDR2 YYDKDF (reference sequence). V dropped 9 bases and J dropped 4 bases, with 16 bases sitting between them. The length of the CDR3 is 14 residues.

The genes are TRBV20-1 and TRBJ2-5; D gene uncertain. This CDR3 spans 11 amino acids. The V and J ends lost 5 bases and 0 bases respectively, with 4 bases between them. In germline, CDR1 is DFQATT, CDR2 SNEGSKA (reference sequence). CDR3 sequence (DNA): TGCAGTGCTTGGAACCAAGAGACCCAGTACTTC. Amino acid sequence: CSAWNQETQYF.

This chain uses TRBV24-1 with TRBJ2-1; D gene ambiguous. CDR1 and CDR2 (germline): KGHDR, SFDVKD. V lost 5 bases, J lost 0 bases, and 4 bases lay in between. The CDR3 totals 13 residues. The CDR3 region is CATSVNSYNEQFF. The CDR3 DNA reads TGTGCCACCAGTGTCAACTCCTACAATGAGCAGTTCTTC.

This chain connects TRBV5-4 to TRBJ1-1, with D unresolved. The CDR3 covers 15 residues. V lost 1 base, J lost 4 bases, and 14 bases lay in between. Per germline, CDR1 SGHNT and CDR2 YYREEE (reference sequence). CDR3 DNA sequence: TGTGCCAGCAGCTTGATCGGATTAATGGCCACTGAAGCTTTCTTT. Protein: CASSLIGLMATEAFF.

The chain recombines TRBV7-9 with TRBJ2-7; D not certain. This CDR3 spans 13 amino acids. Trimming left V 1 base short and J 6 bases short, with 10 bases between. Germline lookup yields CDR1 SEHNR and CDR2 FQNEAQ (reference sequence). CDR3 sequence (DNA): TGTGCCAGCAGCTTAGACAGAGTGGGCGAGCAGTACTTC. Its translation: CASSLDRVGEQYF.

The CDR3: CASSFDHSRAFF. The CDR3 nucleotides read TGTGCCAGCAGCTTTGACCATTCTAGGGCTTTCTTT. The chain carries TRBV5-6 and TRBJ1-1, with D unclear. V lost 2 bases and J 11 bases, leaving 13 bases between the germline ends. Germline loops: CDR1 SGHDT, CDR2 YYEEEE. The CDR3 contains 12 residues.

This chain links TRBV19 with TRBJ2-1; D gene unclear. Germline V CDR1 and CDR2: LNHDA, SQIVND (reference sequence). CDR3 size: 15 residues. V was trimmed by 0 bases and J by 0 bases, leaving 6 bases between them. The CDR3 DNA follows: TGTGCCAGTAGTATAGATCGGAGCTCCTACAATGAGCAGTTCTTC. Translated: CASSIDRSSYNEQFF.

The chain links TRBV7-9 to TRBJ2-5; TRBD2 aligns across 8 bases. With 5 bases clipped from V and 4 bases from J, the junction kept 9 bases outside the gene matches. Germline-derived CDR1 and CDR2 are SEHNR and FQNEAQ (reference sequence). CDR3 length equals 15 residues. The CDR3: CASSLSAGGGETQYF. The CDR3 DNA follows: TGTGCCAGCAGCCTGAGCGCGGGGGGCGGAGAGACCCAGTACTTC.

The chain employs TRBV9 and TRBJ2-3, with TRBD2 matching over 14 bases. Trimming took 3 bases from V and 1 from J; bases not matched to a gene: 4. This CDR3 region has 17 residues. The germline V gene has CDR1 SGDLS and CDR2 YYNGEE. Here the CDR3 DNA reads TGTGCCAGCAGCGCCCAGGGACTAGCGGGGGGCACAGATACGCAGTATTTT. Translating gives CASSAQGLAGGTDTQYF.

V and J are TRBV6-6 and TRBJ1-5; 9 bases align to TRBD1. CDR3 size: 16 residues. The germline CDR1 and CDR2 sequences are MNHNY and SVGAGI (reference sequence). Trimming cost V 2 bases and J 5 bases; bases outside gene matches: 7. The CDR3 region is CASSYILGQGDQPQHF. The CDR3 DNA reads as TGTGCCAGCAGTTACATCCTGGGACAGGGTGATCAGCCCCAGCATTTT.

The chain employs TRBV7-9 and TRBJ1-4; D not resolved. Trimming removed 5 bases from V and 7 bases from J, with 11 bases in between. The CDR3 runs 13 residues. Germline CDR1 is SEHNR and CDR2 is FQNEAQ (reference sequence). CDR3 in DNA: TGTGCCAGCAGCCTTTCCGCCCTTGAAAAACTGTTTTTT. Its translation: CASSLSALEKLFF.

The J gene is TRBJ2-7, the V gene TRBV18; possible D gene TRBD1, 7 bases. Trimming took 3 bases from V and 6 from J, leaving 18 bases between them. Germline V lookup: CDR1 KGHSH, CDR2 LQKENI. The CDR3 runs to 15 residues. CDR3 bases: TGTGCCAGCTCACCCGGGGGCTCAGGGGGTGGCGAGCAGTACGTC. Translated: CASSPGGSGGGEQYV.

This clone was counted once. The rearrangement links TRBV7-8 to TRBJ1-1, with D unresolved. Germline V gene data show CDR1 as SGHVS and CDR2 as FQNEAQ. Trimming removed 3 bases at V and 0 bases at J, with 5 bases between. The CDR3 runs 13 residues. CDR3 coding DNA: TGTGCCAGCAGCTTCTACCTGAACACTGAAGCTTTCTTT. Its protein product is CASSFYLNTEAFF.

This clone has just one count. J is TRBJ2-7 and V is TRBV2; possibly TRBD1 for D (6 bases). The CDR3 loop spans 13 amino acids. Trimming took 6 bases from V and 0 from J, leaving 9 bases between them. Germline CDR1 SNHLY, CDR2 FYNNEI. The CDR3 protein is CASRATGSYEQYF. The DNA for the CDR3 is TGTGCCAGCAGGGCGACAGGCTCCTACGAGCAGTACTTC. Variable domain in full (rest from reference TRBV2 and TRBJ2-7): EPEVTQTPSHQVTQMGQEVILRCVPISNHLYFYWYRQILGQKVEFLVSFYNNEISEKSEIFDDQFSVERPDGSNFTLKIRSTKLEDSAMYFCASRATGSYEQYFGPGTRLTVT.

This chain uses TRBV27 with TRBJ2-1; D is ambiguous. V was cut by 2 bases and J by 5 bases, with 10 bases left in between. This CDR3 has 14 amino acids. Per the germline V gene, CDR1 is MNHEY and CDR2 is SMNVEV (reference sequence). CDR3 loop: CASSLLRADNEQFF. The DNA for the CDR3 is TGTGCCAGCAGTTTACTACGGGCGGACAATGAGCAGTTCTTC.

The rearrangement links TRBV2 to TRBJ1-2; 7 nucleotides align to TRBD1. V lost 6 bases, J lost 5 bases, and 6 bases stayed unmatched. CDR1 is SNHLY and CDR2 is FYNNEI in the germline V gene. CDR3 length: 13 residues. The CDR3 DNA reads TGTGCCAGCAGGGGGGACAGCCCTTATGGCTACACCTTC. Protein: CASRGDSPYGYTF.

V and J are TRBV13 and TRBJ1-3; D gene unclear. Per germline, CDR1 PRHDT and CDR2 FYEKMQ (reference sequence). V dropped 3 bases and J dropped 0 bases, with 12 bases sitting between them. CDR3 length: 16 residues. CDR3 in amino acids: CASSLGHGLSGNTIYF. The CDR3 DNA follows: TGTGCCAGCAGCTTGGGTCACGGGCTCTCTGGAAACACCATATATTTT.

The chain has TRBV27 and TRBJ2-4, with D maybe TRBD1 (6 bases). The CDR3 spans 15 residues. Deletions cut 6 bases from V and 0 bases from J, with 12 bases between. CDR1 MNHEY and CDR2 SMNVEV come from the germline V gene (reference sequence). The CDR3 DNA is TGTGCCAGCAGAGAGACAGGCTTAGCCAAAAACATTCAGTACTTC. This codes for CASRETGLAKNIQYF.

The chain joins TRBV5-6 to TRBJ2-7; 7 bases align to TRBD1. V lost 4 bases and J lost 3; bases outside the gene matches: 10. Per germline, CDR1 SGHDT and CDR2 YYEEEE. The CDR3 length is 15 residues. DNA for the CDR3: TGTGCCAGCAGCCGCACCGGGACAGAAAACTACGAGCAGTACTTC. It translates to CASSRTGTENYEQYF.

The chain has TRBV5-4 and TRBJ2-3; D is perhaps TRBD1 (6 bases). The CDR3 has 15 amino acids. With 2 bases removed from V and 0 bases from J, the gap between germline ends came to 10 bases. Germline CDR1 is SGHNT and CDR2 is YYREEE (reference sequence). The chain's CDR3 is CASSFGGESTDTQYF. The CDR3 nucleotides read TGTGCCAGCAGCTTTGGGGGCGAAAGCACAGATACGCAGTATTTT.

The chain recombines TRBV7-9 with TRBJ1-3; D is unclear. This CDR3 spans 16 amino acids. V was clipped by 1 base and J by 6 bases, with 16 bases between them. Germline values: CDR1 SEHNR, CDR2 FQNEAQ (reference sequence). The CDR3 reads CASSLVAGRVENTIYF. The CDR3 DNA reads TGTGCCAGCAGCTTAGTTGCCGGGCGGGTCGAAAACACCATATATTTT. Supplemented by reference TRBV7-9 and TRBJ1-3, the full variable domain reads DTGVSQNPRHKITKRGQNVTFRCDPISEHNRLYWYRQTLGQGPEFLTYFQNEAQLEKSRLLSDRFSAERPKGSFSTLEIQRTEQGDSAMYLCASSLVAGRVENTIYFGEGSWLTVV.

The gene calls are TRBV6-6 and TRBJ1-1; the D is unclear. Trimming pared 2 bases from V and 5 bases from J, leaving 6 bases between. In germline, CDR1 is MNHNY, CDR2 SVGAGI (reference sequence). The CDR3 extends over 12 amino acids. This CDR3 reads CASSYGGTEAFF. CDR3 DNA: TGTGCCAGCAGTTACGGAGGGACTGAAGCTTTCTTT.

This clone was counted a single time. The CDR3 bases are TGTGCCACCCTCGAGGACACCATATATTTT. Amino acids: CATLEDTIYF. The genes are TRBV7-9 and TRBJ1-3; no firm D call. The CDR3 extends over 10 amino acids. CDR1 and CDR2 (germline): SEHNR, FQNEAQ (reference sequence). V was cut by 10 bases and J by 8 bases, with 9 bases left in between.

This clone was picked up one time. The chain employs TRBV25-1 and TRBJ1-6; no definite D call. This CDR3 spans 14 amino acids. Looked up from germline, CDR1 is MGHDK and CDR2 is SYGVNS. Trimming cost V 4 bases and J 8 bases, with 12 bases left between them. The CDR3 sequence: CASSATFNDSPLHF. The DNA for the CDR3 is TGTGCCAGCAGTGCTACCTTTAACGATTCACCCCTCCACTTT.

The chain carries TRBV14 and TRBJ1-1, with D unclear. The CDR3 extends over 13 amino acids. V was shortened by 3 bases and J by 2 bases, with 7 bases between the two germline ends. CDR1 and CDR2 from the germline V gene are SGHDN and FVKESK. The CDR3 region has the DNA TGTGCCAGCAGCCAGACCCCTAACACTGAAGCTTTCTTT. Protein sequence: CASSQTPNTEAFF.